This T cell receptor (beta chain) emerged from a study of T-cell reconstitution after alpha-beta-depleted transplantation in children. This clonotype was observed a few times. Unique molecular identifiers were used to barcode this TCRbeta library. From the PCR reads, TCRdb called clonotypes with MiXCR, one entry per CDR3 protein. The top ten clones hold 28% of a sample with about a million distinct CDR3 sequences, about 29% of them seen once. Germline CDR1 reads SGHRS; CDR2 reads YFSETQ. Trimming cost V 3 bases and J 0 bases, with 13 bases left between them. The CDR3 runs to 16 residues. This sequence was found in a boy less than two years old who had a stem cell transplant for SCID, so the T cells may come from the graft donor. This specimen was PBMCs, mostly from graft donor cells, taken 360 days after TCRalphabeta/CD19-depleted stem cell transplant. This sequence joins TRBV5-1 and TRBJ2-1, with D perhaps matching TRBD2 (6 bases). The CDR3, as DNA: TGCGCCAGCAGCTGGGGGGACGGAGGCTCCTACAATGAGCAGTTCTTC. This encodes CASSWGDGGSYNEQFF. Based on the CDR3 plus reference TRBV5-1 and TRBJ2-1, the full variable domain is KAGVTQTPRYLIKTRGQQVTLSCSPISGHRSVSWYQQTPGQGLQFLFEYFSETQRNKGNFPGRFSGRQFSNSRSEMNVSTLELGDSALYLCASSWGDGGSYNEQFFGPGTRLTVL.